The sample holds a few counts of the clone carrying this T cell receptor beta chain. Its antigen is unknown. The germline gives CDR1 KGHSH, CDR2 LQKENI. CDR3 length: 14 amino acids. Trimming left V 3 bases short and J 3 bases short, with 12 bases between. This sample is drawn from a study of T cell responses to AZD1222 COVID-19 vaccine. Study-wide results and caveats: Close to half of all spike-specific TCRs reportedly target regions of the variants that are unmutated.

Here immunoSEQ multiplex PCR was the method, and the copy in TCRdb shows in-frame clones only, minus some. Here the sample spans around 140,000 clones, roughly 84% being singletons. The starting material was peripheral blood, obtained 28 days after the second AZD1222 dose. V and J are TRBV18 and TRBJ2-7, with a possible D match to TRBD1 (5 bases). This sequence originates from an adult who received the AZD1222 COVID-19 vaccine. CDR3 residues: CASSPQQVDYEQYF. As DNA, the CDR3 is TGTGCCAGCTCACCTCAACAGGTGGACTACGAGCAGTACTTC.